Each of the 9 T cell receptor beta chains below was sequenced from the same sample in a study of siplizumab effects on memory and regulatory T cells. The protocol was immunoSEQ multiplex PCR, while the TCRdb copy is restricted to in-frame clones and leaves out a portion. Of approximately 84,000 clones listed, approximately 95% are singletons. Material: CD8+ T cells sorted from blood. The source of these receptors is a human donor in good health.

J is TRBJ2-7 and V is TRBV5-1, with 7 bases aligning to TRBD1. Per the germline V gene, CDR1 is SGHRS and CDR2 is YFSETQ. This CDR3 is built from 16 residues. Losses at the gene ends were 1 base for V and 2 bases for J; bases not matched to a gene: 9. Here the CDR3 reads CASSLSPGQPTYEQYF. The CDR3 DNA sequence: TGCGCCAGCAGCTTGAGCCCGGGACAGCCCACCTACGAGCAGTACTTC.

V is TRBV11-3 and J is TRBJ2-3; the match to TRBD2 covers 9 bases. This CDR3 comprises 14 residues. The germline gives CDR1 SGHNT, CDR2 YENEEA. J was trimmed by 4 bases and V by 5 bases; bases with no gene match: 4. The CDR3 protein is CASSISGRADTQYF. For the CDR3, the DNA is TGTGCCAGCAGCATTAGCGGGAGAGCAGATACGCAGTATTTT.

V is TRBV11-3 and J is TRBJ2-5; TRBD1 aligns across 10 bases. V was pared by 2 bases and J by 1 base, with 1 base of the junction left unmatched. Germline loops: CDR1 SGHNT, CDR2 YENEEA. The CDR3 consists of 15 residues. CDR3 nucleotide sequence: TGTGCCAGCAGCTTACGGACAGGGGGCCAAGAGACCCAGTACTTC. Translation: CASSLRTGGQETQYF.

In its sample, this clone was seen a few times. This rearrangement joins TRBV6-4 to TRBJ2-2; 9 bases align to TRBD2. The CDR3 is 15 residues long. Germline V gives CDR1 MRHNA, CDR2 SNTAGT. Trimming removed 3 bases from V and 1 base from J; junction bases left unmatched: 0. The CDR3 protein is CASSETSGNTGELFF. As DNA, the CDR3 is TGTGCCAGCAGTGAGACTAGCGGGAACACCGGGGAGCTGTTTTTT.

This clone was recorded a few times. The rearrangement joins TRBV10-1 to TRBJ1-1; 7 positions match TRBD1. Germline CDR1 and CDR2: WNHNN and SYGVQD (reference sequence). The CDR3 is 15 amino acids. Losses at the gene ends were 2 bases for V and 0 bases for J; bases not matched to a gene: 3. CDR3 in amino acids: CASSERQGVNTEAFF. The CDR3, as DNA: TGCGCCAGCAGTGAGAGACAGGGTGTGAACACTGAAGCTTTCTTT.

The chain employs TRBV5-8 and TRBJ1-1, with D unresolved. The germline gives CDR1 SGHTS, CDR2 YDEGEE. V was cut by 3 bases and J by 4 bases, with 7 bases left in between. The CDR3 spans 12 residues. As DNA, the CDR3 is TGTGCCAGCAGCTCATCGGGCACTGAAGCTTTCTTT. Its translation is CASSSSGTEAFF.

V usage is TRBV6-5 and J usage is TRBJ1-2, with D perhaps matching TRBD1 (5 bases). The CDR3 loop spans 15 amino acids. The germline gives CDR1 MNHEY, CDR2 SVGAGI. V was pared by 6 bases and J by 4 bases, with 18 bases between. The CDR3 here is CASSAELGALYGYTF. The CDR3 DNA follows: TGTGCCAGCAGCGCAGAGTTAGGGGCACTCTATGGCTACACCTTC.

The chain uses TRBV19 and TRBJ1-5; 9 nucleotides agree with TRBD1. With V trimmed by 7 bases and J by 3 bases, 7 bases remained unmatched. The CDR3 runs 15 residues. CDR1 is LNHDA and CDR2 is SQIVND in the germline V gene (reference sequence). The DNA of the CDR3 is TGTGCCAGTATAGGACAGGGGCAAGTCAATCAGCCCCAGCATTTT. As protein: CASIGQGQVNQPQHF.

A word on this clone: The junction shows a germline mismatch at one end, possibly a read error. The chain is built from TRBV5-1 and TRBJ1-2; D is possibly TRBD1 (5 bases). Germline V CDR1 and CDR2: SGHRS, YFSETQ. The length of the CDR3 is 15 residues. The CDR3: CASSLAVDSLDGYTF. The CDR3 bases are TGTGCCAGCAGCTTGGCCGTAGACAGCCTGGATGGCTACACCTTC.